The 14 T cell receptor beta chains reported below all come from one sample, sequenced in a study of a mutant IDH1 vaccine in newly diagnosed glioma. The table came from immunoSEQ multiplex PCR; TCRdb's copy has only in-frame clones and leaves some out. The sample carries about 33,000 clones, more than 85% recorded once. As to time point: baseline, week 1 (first vaccination visit). As for treatment: pre-vaccination baseline after standard-of-care therapy. The sequencing used PBMCs, collected from a glioma patient treated with radiotherapy, temozolomide or both. The receptor source for this set is a middle-aged woman with glioma.

The chain links TRBV6-6 to TRBJ2-1, with D unclear. The V and J ends lost 2 bases and 7 bases respectively, with 9 bases between them. Germline V gene sequence: CDR1 MNHNY, CDR2 SVGAGI (reference sequence). The CDR3 is made up of 13 amino acids. The CDR3 DNA is TGTGCCAGCAGTTACCCCGACGCGAATGAGCAGTTCTTC. The encoded protein is CASSYPDANEQFF.

The chain combines TRBV10-2 with TRBJ1-5; unclear D gene. The CDR3 spans 14 residues. V shed 6 bases and J shed 0 bases, with 9 bases lying between them. Germline V gene sequence: CDR1 WSHSY, CDR2 SAAADI. CDR3 DNA sequence: TGCGCCAGCAGCGCGAGCGATAGCAATCAGCCCCAGCATTTT. Translation: CASSASDSNQPQHF.

The V and J genes are TRBV6-5 and TRBJ2-7, with 10 bases fitting TRBD2. The CDR3 is 14 amino acids. Germline CDR1 MNHEY, CDR2 SVGAGI. Trimming cost V 6 bases and J 5 bases; bases outside gene matches: 7. This CDR3 reads CASRRPSGGDEQYF. The CDR3 DNA sequence: TGTGCCAGCAGGCGCCCTAGCGGGGGCGACGAGCAGTACTTC.

CDR3 protein: CASSYGGPTDEAFF. CDR3 bases: TGTGCCAGCAGTTACGGGGGGCCTACTGATGAAGCTTTCTTT. The chain employs TRBV6-5 and TRBJ1-1; weak D call: TRBD1 (6 bases). In germline, CDR1 is MNHEY, CDR2 SVGAGI. Trimming took off 2 bases at V and 7 bases at J, with 14 bases between the two ends. CDR3 length: 14 residues.

The V call is TRBV12-5, the J call TRBJ1-3; perhaps TRBD1 as D (5 bases). V was clipped by 5 bases and J by 4 bases, with 15 bases between them. Germline CDR1 and CDR2: LGHNT and FRNRAP. The CDR3 covers 15 residues. The CDR3 reads CASGVEGRSGNTIYF. In DNA form, the CDR3 reads TGTGCTAGTGGTGTCGAGGGGAGGTCGGGAAACACCATATATTTT.

The rearrangement links TRBV7-8 to TRBJ1-6; weak D call: TRBD1 (6 bases). Germline lookup yields CDR1 SGHVS and CDR2 FQNEAQ. There are 17 residues in the CDR3. Between the trimmed V and J ends, which lost 1 base and 10 bases, there was a span of 20 bases. Written as DNA, the CDR3 is TGTGCCAGCAGCTTAGTCCCCCCAGGAGGGGGTCACTCACCCCTCCACTTT. Translating it yields CASSLVPPGGGHSPLHF.

On this clone itself: Its ends do not fully match the called genes, so a read error is possible. The V gene is TRBV6-5, the J gene TRBJ2-3, with 7 positions matching TRBD1. CDR3 length: 16 residues. Germline V gene sequence: CDR1 MNHEY, CDR2 SVGAGI. CDR3 region: CASRYSYSRGSDTQYF. The CDR3 DNA sequence: TGTGCCAGCAGATACTCGTACTCCAGGGGGTCGGATACGCAGTATTTT.

The chain couples TRBV2 to TRBJ2-7; D call uncertain. This CDR3 comprises 11 residues. Germline V lookup: CDR1 SNHLY, CDR2 FYNNEI. Trimming took 2 bases from V and 6 from J, leaving 5 bases between them. The CDR3 DNA sequence: TGTGCCAGCAGTGAAAAGGTCGAGCAGTACTTC. Its translation: CASSEKVEQYF.

This chain links TRBV29-1 with TRBJ2-2, with 7 bases fitting TRBD1. J was trimmed by 3 bases and V by 4 bases; bases with no gene match: 8. The CDR3 is 15 amino acids. The germline V gene encodes CDR1 SQVTM and CDR2 ANQGSEA. In DNA, the CDR3 is TGCAGCGTTGTTTACAGGGGAGTCCACACCGGGGAGCTGTTTTTT. Protein sequence: CSVVYRGVHTGELFF.

V usage is TRBV5-4 and J usage is TRBJ2-7, with 8 nucleotides matching TRBD2. Trimming cost V 0 bases and J 1 base; bases outside gene matches: 3. The CDR3 consists of 15 residues. In germline, CDR1 is SGHNT, CDR2 YYREEE (reference sequence). The CDR3 nucleotides are TGTGCCAGCAGCTTGGGCGGGGGGCTTTCCTACGAGCAGTACTTC. Protein sequence: CASSLGGGLSYEQYF.

The rearrangement links TRBV10-3 to TRBJ2-7, with 7 positions matching TRBD1. Germline lookup yields CDR1 ENHRY and CDR2 SYGVKD. The V and J ends lost 7 bases and 7 bases, in that order; junction bases with no gene match: 13. The CDR3 contains 14 residues. CDR3 loop: CAIKRDSTSGEQYF. The CDR3 DNA reads as TGTGCCATCAAAAGGGACAGTACCTCGGGGGAGCAGTACTTC.

The chain joins TRBV25-1 to TRBJ2-5; D possibly corresponds to TRBD1 (6 bases). Germline V gives CDR1 MGHDK, CDR2 SYGVNS. The CDR3 extends over 15 amino acids. With 1 base removed from V and 4 bases from J, the gap between germline ends came to 13 bases. The CDR3, as DNA: TGTGCCAGCAGTGAATTTGTGGGGGCCGGAGAGACCCAGTACTTC. Protein product: CASSEFVGAGETQYF. The variable domain in full, completed from reference TRBV25-1 and TRBJ2-5, reads EADIYQTPRYLVIGTGKKITLECSQTMGHDKMYWYQQDPGMELHLIHYSYGVNSTEKGDLSSESTVSRIRTEHFPLTLESARPSHTSQYLCASSEFVGAGETQYFGPGTRLLVL.

This clone was observed a single time. The chain joins TRBV19 to TRBJ2-2, with D maybe TRBD2 (6 bases). The V and J ends lost 1 base and 7 bases respectively, with 16 bases between them. Germline-derived CDR1 and CDR2 are LNHDA and SQIVND (reference sequence). CDR3 length equals 16 residues. CDR3 sequence: CASSIVKPGGVGELFF. CDR3 nucleotides: TGTGCCAGTAGTATAGTAAAGCCCGGCGGGGTCGGGGAGCTGTTTTTT.

The chain links TRBV6-5 to TRBJ1-6; D might be TRBD1 (5 bases). With 5 bases removed from V and 8 bases from J, the gap between germline ends came to 16 bases. There are 15 residues in the CDR3. From germline, CDR1 is MNHEY and CDR2 SVGAGI. The CDR3 DNA reads as TGTGCCAGCAGTCATCCCGCGGGACGGGATTCACCCCTCCACTTT. Its translation is CASSHPAGRDSPLHF.